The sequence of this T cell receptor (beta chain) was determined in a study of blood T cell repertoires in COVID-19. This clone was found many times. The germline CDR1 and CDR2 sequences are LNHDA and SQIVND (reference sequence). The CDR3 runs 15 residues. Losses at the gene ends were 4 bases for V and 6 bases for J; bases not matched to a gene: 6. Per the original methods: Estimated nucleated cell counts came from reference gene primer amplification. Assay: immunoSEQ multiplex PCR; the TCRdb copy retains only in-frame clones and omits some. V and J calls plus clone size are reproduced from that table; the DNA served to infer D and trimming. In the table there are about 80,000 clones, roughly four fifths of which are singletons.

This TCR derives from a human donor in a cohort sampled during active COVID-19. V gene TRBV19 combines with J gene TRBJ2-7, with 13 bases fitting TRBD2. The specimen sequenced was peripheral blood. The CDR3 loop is CASSTPLAGGREQYF. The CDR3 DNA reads TGTGCCAGTAGTACCCCACTAGCGGGGGGGCGCGAGCAGTACTTC.